This TCR beta chain was sequenced in a study of T cells after yellow fever vaccination. Points from the study as a whole: Of the clonotypes, a small share occurred in both CD4 and CD8 compartments. There was a possibility that FACS-sorted repertoires contained abundant clonotypes contaminating from the bulk population.

This clonotype was observed many times. Antigen unknown. CDR1 and CDR2 (germline): SQVTM, ANQGSEA. Trimming removed 6 bases at V and 4 bases at J, with 16 bases between. The CDR3 is made up of 13 amino acids. A single record per CDR3 protein comes from TCRdb applying MiXCR to the 5' RACE reads. The sample has about 260,000 distinct CDR3 sequences, approximately 3.8% seen once. The sequences come from PBMCs, collected 15 days after the yellow fever booster vaccination. The source of this sequence is a man in his late teens or twenties who received the YFV17D yellow fever vaccine. This rearrangement joins TRBV29-1 to TRBJ2-7; D is unclear. The CDR3 DNA sequence: TGCAGCGTCCTTGTGGCGCCAGAATACGAGCAGTACGTC. It is translated as CSVLVAPEYEQYV.